The clone carrying this T cell receptor (beta chain) was seen only a few times. This sample was included in a study of T cell repertoires in cytomegalovirus infection. CDR3 length: 15 amino acids. Germline V gene sequence: CDR1 SGHTA, CDR2 FQGNSA. J lost 7 bases, V lost 0 bases, and 5 bases had no gene match. TCRdb reprocessed the reads via MiXCR and lists one record per CDR3 protein. The repertoire holds just over 150,000 distinct CDR3 sequences, roughly a quarter seen once, with approximately 11% in the top ten. The sequence was collected from a human donor in good health (CMV status not recorded). Some clones in this sample may be carry-over from other donors' samples. The V call is TRBV7-2, the J call TRBJ2-1, with TRBD1 matching over 8 bases. The specimen was PBMCs. In nucleotides, the CDR3 is TGTGCCAGCAGCTTAGCCAGGGGGCAGAGAAATGAGCAGTTCTTC. It specifies CASSLARGQRNEQFF.